The 11 T cell receptor beta chains reported below all come from one sample, sequenced in a study of CD8 T cells in Susac syndrome. RNA totalling about 0.5 to 1 ug underwent reverse transcription with random hexamers. TCRdb re-called the immunoSEQ multiplex PCR reads through MiXCR, storing one row per CDR3 protein. In the table there are about 250,000 distinct CDR3 sequences, around 93% of which are singletons. Sequencing was carried out using CD4+ T cells from PBMCs. The source is a human donor with multiple sclerosis.

The CDR3 sequence: CASSQSEETQYF. As DNA, the CDR3 is TGCGCCAGCAGCCAAAGTGAAGAGACCCAGTACTTC. The gene calls are TRBV4-1 and TRBJ2-5; D remains unclear. This CDR3 is built from 12 residues. Germline-derived CDR1 and CDR2 are MGHRA and YSYEKL. V dropped 2 bases and J dropped 3 bases, with 4 bases sitting between them.

For this clonotype: One junction end does not reproduce the germline sequence, and a read error may be involved. The chain employs TRBV3-1 and TRBJ2-5; no reliable D call. The CDR3 runs to 14 residues. CDR1 is LGHDT and CDR2 is YNNKEL in the germline V gene (reference sequence). The CDR3 DNA reads as TGTGCCAGCAGCCAACATTCGACCACAGAGGCCCAGTACTTC. It specifies CASSQHSTTEAQYF.

V usage is TRBV5-1 and J usage is TRBJ2-4, with 7 bases matching TRBD1. This CDR3 is built from 14 residues. The V gene end was trimmed by 5 bases and the J gene end by 5 bases; junction bases not matched to a gene: 7. Looked up from germline, CDR1 is SGHRS and CDR2 is YFSETQ. The CDR3 sequence is CASRLTGTENIQYF. CDR3 DNA sequence: TGCGCCAGCAGATTAACCGGGACAGAAAACATTCAGTACTTC.

This clonotype has more than one count but fewer than ten. This chain uses TRBV28 with TRBJ1-1; D call uncertain. Looked up from germline, CDR1 is MDHEN and CDR2 is SYDVKM. The V gene lost 2 bases and the J gene lost 7 bases, with 8 bases spanning the gap. The CDR3 has 12 residues. The CDR3 region is CASSLGRGEAFF. The CDR3 coding sequence is TGTGCCAGCAGTTTAGGGCGGGGTGAAGCTTTCTTT.

J is TRBJ2-7 and V is TRBV18; 10 bases are a match to TRBD1. The CDR3 sequence is 14 residues long. Germline V gene data show CDR1 as KGHSH and CDR2 as LQKENI. The J segment lost 4 bases and the V segment lost 2 bases, leaving 2 bases of the junction unmatched. The CDR3, as DNA: TGTGCCAGCTCACCAACGGGACAGGGGTACGAGCAGTACTTC. It specifies CASSPTGQGYEQYF.

The genes are TRBV5-4 and TRBJ2-5; 10 positions match TRBD1. The germline V gene has CDR1 SGHNT and CDR2 YYREEE (reference sequence). V shed 4 bases, J shed 4 bases, and the junction held 4 bases outside the gene matches. This CDR3 comprises 14 residues. The CDR3 DNA reads as TGTGCCAGCAGCCCACGGACAGGGGGAGAGACCCAGTACTTC. Its protein is CASSPRTGGETQYF.

J is TRBJ1-2 and V is TRBV29-1; 7 nucleotides agree with TRBD1. V was clipped by 6 bases and J by 5 bases; unmatched bases: 6. Germline CDR1 is SQVTM and CDR2 is ANQGSEA. The CDR3 runs 12 residues. The CDR3 reads CSVDRQGYGYTF. CDR3 bases: TGCAGCGTAGATCGACAGGGTTATGGCTACACCTTC.

V and J are TRBV14 and TRBJ1-2; possible D gene TRBD1, 5 bases. CDR3 length: 14 amino acids. The germline gives CDR1 SGHDN, CDR2 FVKESK. V shed 4 bases and J shed 8 bases, with 17 bases lying between them. The CDR3 sequence is CASSLSPGYEGYTF. CDR3 nucleotide sequence: TGTGCCAGCAGCCTTTCCCCAGGGTATGAAGGCTACACCTTC.

The V and J genes are TRBV24-1 and TRBJ2-1, with D possibly TRBD1 on 6 matching bases. CDR3 length equals 18 residues. The V end was cut by 3 bases, the J end by 5 bases, with 22 bases between. Per germline, CDR1 KGHDR and CDR2 SFDVKD. DNA for the CDR3: TGTGCCACCAGTGATCGGAATCGGGACACCGGGACCAACAATGAGCAGTTCTTC. Translated, it gives CATSDRNRDTGTNNEQFF.

The chain employs TRBV6-1 and TRBJ1-2; 7 bases line up with TRBD1. This CDR3 comprises 14 residues. Germline loops: CDR1 MNHNS, CDR2 SASEGT. V lost 6 bases and J lost 3; bases outside the gene matches: 7. The CDR3 DNA follows: TGTGCCAGCAGAGGTACAGGGGTACACTATGGCTACACCTTC. Translating it yields CASRGTGVHYGYTF.

The genes are TRBV6-5 and TRBJ2-1, with D possibly being TRBD1 or TRBD2 (6 bases each). The V end was cut by 2 bases, the J end by 7 bases, with 15 bases between. The CDR3 spans 15 residues. CDR1 MNHEY and CDR2 SVGAGI come from the germline V gene. CDR3 sequence reads: CASSYAGGAGNEQFF. The CDR3 DNA follows: TGTGCCAGCAGTTACGCCGGGGGCGCGGGTAATGAGCAGTTCTTC.